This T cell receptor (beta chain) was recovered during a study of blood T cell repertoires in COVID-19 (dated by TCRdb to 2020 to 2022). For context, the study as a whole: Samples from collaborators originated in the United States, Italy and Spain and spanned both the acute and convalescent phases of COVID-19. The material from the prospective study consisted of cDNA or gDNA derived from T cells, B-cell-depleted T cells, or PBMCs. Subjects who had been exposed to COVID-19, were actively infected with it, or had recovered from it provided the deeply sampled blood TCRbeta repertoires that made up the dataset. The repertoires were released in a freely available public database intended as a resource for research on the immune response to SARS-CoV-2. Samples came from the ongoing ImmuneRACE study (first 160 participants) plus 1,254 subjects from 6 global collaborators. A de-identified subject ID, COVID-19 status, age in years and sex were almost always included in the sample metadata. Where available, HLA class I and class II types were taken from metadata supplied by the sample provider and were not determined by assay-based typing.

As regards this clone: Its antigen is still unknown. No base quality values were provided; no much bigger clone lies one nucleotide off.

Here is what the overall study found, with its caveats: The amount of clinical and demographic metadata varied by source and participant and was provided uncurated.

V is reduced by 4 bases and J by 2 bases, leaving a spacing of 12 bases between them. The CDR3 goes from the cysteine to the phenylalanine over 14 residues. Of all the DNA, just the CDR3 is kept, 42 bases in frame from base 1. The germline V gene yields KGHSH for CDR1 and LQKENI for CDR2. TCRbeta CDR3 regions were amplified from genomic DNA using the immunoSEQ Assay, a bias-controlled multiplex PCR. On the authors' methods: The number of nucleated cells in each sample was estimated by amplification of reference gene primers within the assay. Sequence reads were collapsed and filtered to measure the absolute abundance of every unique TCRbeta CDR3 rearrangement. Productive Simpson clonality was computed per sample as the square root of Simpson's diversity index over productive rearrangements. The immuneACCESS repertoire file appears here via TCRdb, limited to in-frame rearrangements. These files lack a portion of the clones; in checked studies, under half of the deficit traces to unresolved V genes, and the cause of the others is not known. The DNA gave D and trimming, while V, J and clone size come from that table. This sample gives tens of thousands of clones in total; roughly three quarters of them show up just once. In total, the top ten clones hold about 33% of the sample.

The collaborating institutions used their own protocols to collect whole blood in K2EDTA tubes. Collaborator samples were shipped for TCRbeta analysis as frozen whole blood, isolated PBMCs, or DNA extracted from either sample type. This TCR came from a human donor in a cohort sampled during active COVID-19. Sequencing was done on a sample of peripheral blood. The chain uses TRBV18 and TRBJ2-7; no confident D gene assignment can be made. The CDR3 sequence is CASSQETGAYEQYF. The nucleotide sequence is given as TGTGCCAGCTCACAAGAGACTGGTGCCTACGAGCAGTACTTC.